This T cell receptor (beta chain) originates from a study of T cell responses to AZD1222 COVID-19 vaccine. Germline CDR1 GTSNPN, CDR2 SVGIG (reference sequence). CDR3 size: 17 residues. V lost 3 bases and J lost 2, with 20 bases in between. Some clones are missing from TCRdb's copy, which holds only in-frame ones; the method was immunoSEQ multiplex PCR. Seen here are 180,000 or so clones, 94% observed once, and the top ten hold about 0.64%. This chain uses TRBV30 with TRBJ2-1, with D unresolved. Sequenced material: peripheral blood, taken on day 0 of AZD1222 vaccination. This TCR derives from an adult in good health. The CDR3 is CAWSVSLVPLPYNEQFF. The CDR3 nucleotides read TGTGCCTGGAGCGTTTCACTCGTCCCCCTACCCTACAATGAGCAGTTCTTC.